The T cell receptor beta chain described here comes from a study of patients and donors after allogeneic stem cell transplantation. This clonotype was observed a handful of times. TCRdb independently ran MiXCR on the RT-PCR reads; one entry per CDR3 protein. The sample lists some 160,000 distinct CDR3 sequences, 24% seen once, with roughly a quarter in the top ten. The CDR3 totals 13 residues. Germline V gene lookup returns CDR1 KGHSH and CDR2 LQKENI. Trimming took off 3 bases at V and 6 bases at J, with 11 bases between the two ends. This receptor was identified in a human donor who was either an allogeneic HSCT recipient or a stem cell or donor lymphocyte infusion donor (not recorded which). It is not recorded whose cells these are; they may come from a transplant donor. The chain carries TRBV18 and TRBJ1-1, with D unresolved. The sample taken for sequencing was blood, either unsorted or a sorted T cell fraction (not recorded which). The chain's CDR3 is CASSPEGIAEAFF. In DNA, the CDR3 is TGTGCCAGCTCACCGGAGGGAATCGCTGAAGCTTTCTTT. Full variable domain (remainder filled in from reference TRBV18 and TRBJ1-1): NAGVMQNPRHLVRRRGQEARLRCSPMKGHSHVYWYRQLPEEGLKFMVYLQKENIIDESGMPKERFSAEFPKEGPSILRIQQVVRGDSAAYFCASSPEGIAEAFFGQGTRLTVV.